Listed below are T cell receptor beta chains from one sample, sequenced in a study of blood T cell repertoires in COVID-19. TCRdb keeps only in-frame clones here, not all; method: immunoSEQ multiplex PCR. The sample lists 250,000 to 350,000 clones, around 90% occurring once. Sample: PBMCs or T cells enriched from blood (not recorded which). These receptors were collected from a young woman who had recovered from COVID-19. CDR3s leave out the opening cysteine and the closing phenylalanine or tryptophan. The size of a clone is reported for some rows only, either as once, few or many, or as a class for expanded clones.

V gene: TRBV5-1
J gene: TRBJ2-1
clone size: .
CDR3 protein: ASSLEEGIGEQF

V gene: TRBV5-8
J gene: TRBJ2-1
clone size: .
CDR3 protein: ASSRYRSSSYNEQF

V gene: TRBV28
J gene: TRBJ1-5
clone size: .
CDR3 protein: ASKFRASAAGGGNQPQH

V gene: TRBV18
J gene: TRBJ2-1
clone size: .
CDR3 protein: ASSPGGGPYNEQF

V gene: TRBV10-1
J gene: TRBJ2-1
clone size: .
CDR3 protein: ASSCRGAPRGGF

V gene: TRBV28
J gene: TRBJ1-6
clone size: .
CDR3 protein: ASRGQMGSPLH

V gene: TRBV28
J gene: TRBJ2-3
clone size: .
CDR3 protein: ASSSPGVADTQY

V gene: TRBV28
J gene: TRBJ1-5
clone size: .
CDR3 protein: ASSLGLIRNQPQH

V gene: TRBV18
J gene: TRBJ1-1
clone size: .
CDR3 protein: ASSLKTGGKEAF

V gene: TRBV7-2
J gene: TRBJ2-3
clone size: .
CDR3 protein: ASSFSWGETDTQY

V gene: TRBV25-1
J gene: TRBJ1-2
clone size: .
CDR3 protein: ASSGRRGPNYGYT

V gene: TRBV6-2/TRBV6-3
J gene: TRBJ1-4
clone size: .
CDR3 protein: ASSDPQGRREKLF

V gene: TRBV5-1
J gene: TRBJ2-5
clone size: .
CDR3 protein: ASSLFRTGGETQY

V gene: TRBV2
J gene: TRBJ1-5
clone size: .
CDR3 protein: ASSGTGRVNQPQH

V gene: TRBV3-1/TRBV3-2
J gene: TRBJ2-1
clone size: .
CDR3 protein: ASSQLVSYNEQF

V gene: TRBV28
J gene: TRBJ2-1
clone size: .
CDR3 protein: ASRRPTGTTFNEQF

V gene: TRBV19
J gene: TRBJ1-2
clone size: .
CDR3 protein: ASNPGQGNYGYT

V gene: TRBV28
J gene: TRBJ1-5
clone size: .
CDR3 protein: ASSLGTGVNQPQH

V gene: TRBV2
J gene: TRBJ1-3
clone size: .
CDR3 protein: ASSVGQGVSGNTIY

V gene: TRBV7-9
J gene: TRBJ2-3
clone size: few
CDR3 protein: ASSPLRGREGRDTQY

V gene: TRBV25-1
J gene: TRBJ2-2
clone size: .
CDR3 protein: ASRTDTGELF

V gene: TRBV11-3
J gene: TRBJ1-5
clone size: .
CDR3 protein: ASSFGPNQPQH

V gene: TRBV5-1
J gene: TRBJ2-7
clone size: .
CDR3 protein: ASSRGLAGEPY

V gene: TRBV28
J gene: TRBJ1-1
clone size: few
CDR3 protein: ASSLTVNTEAF

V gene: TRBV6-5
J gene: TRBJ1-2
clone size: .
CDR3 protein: ASRGLGGIYGYT

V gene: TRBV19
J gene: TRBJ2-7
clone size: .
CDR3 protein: ASTAAERSYEQY

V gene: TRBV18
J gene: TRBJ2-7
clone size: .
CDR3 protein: ASSHSSGLGSHEQY

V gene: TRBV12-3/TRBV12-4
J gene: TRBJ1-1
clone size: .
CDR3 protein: ASSLGQMTEAF

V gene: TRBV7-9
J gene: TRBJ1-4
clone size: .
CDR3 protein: ASSPGTNAPRLF

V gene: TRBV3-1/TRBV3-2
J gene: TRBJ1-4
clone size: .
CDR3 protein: ASSQDLGQANEKLF

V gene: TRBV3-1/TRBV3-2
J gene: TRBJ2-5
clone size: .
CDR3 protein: ASSQAGSGHQETQY

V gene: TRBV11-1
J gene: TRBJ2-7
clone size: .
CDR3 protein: ASSFGGGAHEQY

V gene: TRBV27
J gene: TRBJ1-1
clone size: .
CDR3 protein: ASSFLGGNAEAF

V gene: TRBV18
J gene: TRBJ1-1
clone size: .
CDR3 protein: ASSPGPQNTEAF

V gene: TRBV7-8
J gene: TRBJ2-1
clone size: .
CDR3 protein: ASSPPGLAGGQQF

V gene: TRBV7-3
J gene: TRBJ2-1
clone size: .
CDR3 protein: ASSTSTGGTRF

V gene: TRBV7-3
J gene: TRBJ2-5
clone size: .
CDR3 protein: ASSLKTGVGETQY